This T cell receptor (beta chain) was recovered during a study of blood T cell repertoires in COVID-19 (dated by TCRdb to the early 2020s). Study-wide context: Collaborator samples came from the United States, Italy and Spain and covered acute and convalescent phases of COVID-19. The prospective study material was composed of cDNA or gDNA derived from T cells, B-cell-depleted T cells, or PBMCs. Subjects who had been exposed to COVID-19, were actively infected with it, or had recovered from it provided the deeply sampled blood TCRbeta repertoires that made up the dataset. The repertoires were released in a freely available public database intended as a resource for research on the immune response to SARS-CoV-2. The samples were drawn from the first 160 participants of the ongoing ImmuneRACE study and from 950 to 1,500 subjects provided by 6 global collaborators. A de-identified subject ID, COVID-19 status, age in years and sex were almost always included in the sample metadata. HLA class I and class II types, where available, came from metadata supplied by the sample provider rather than from assay-based typing. What the work shows at the level of the full study, not this receptor alone: Clinical and demographic metadata were provided uncurated, with the amount varying by source and participant.

About this clone: Its antigen has not been determined. Base qualities were left out, and no much larger clone turns up one base away.

The immunoSEQ Assay, a bias-controlled multiplex PCR, was used to amplify TCRbeta CDR3 regions from genomic DNA. For the original study's pipeline: Nucleated cell counts per sample were estimated from amplification of reference gene primers within the assay. Sequence reads were collapsed and filtered to measure the absolute abundance of every unique TCRbeta CDR3 rearrangement. For each sample, productive Simpson clonality was calculated by taking the square root of Simpson's diversity index across productive rearrangements. Not all clones reach the TCRdb copy of this immuneACCESS table, which keeps in-frame sequences only. Checked studies attribute under half of the gap to unresolved V genes and leave the rest unexplained. V, J and clone size are taken as reported in that table, and D and trimming were inferred from the DNA itself. The table for this sample lists just under 300,000 clones; around 87% of them were counted only once. The leading ten clones occupy 1% to 1.5% of the sample.

Whole blood was collected in K2EDTA tubes by collaborating institutions according to the institutions' own protocols. For TCRbeta analysis, collaborators shipped samples in one of three forms: frozen whole blood, isolated PBMCs, or DNA extracted from either of those sample types. Input material: peripheral blood. The source of this sequence is an older man with acute or convalescent COVID-19.

The nucleotide sequence reads as follows: TGTGCCAGTAGTATCCAGGGATACGGCGAGCAGTACTTC. This translates into CASSIQGYGEQYF. The V and J genes are TRBV19 and TRBJ2-7, with a tentative D gene TRBD1 over 5 matching bases. V is clipped by 3 bases and J by 6 bases, and the sequence between their germline boundaries is 12 bases long. The CDR3 starts with the cysteine, ends with the phenylalanine, and has 13 residues. Only the CDR3 portion is preserved as DNA: 39 bases, with reading frame beginning at the first base. The germline V gene encodes CDR1 LNHDA and CDR2 SQIVND (reference sequence).